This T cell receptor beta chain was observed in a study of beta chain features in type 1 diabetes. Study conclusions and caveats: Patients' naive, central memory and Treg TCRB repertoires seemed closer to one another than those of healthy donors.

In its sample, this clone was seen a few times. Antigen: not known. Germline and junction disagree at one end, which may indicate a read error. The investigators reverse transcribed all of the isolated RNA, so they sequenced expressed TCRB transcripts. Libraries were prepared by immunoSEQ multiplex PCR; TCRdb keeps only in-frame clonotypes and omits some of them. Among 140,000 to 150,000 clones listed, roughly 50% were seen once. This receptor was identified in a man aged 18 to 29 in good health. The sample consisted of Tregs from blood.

The CDR3 region has the DNA TGTGCCAGCAGTTTTGGGGTTAGCGGGAGCGAACTCATTTACGTGCAGTACTTC. Amino acids: CASSFGVSGSELIYVQYF. The chain links TRBV27 to TRBJ2-7; 9 nucleotides line up with TRBD2. The CDR3 loop spans 18 amino acids. Germline V lookup: CDR1 MNHEY, CDR2 SMNVEV (reference sequence).